The 19 T cell receptor beta chains reported below all come from one sample, sequenced in a study of blood T cell repertoires in COVID-19. The method was immunoSEQ multiplex PCR; TCRdb's version includes in-frame clones alone and lacks a portion of them. The repertoire holds 150,000 to 180,000 clones, with 70% to 90% as singletons. The source material was peripheral blood. These receptor sequences come from a man in his 60s with COVID-19, enrolled during active disease.

J is TRBJ1-1 and V is TRBV7-9; TRBD1 aligns across 8 bases. Germline CDR1 is SEHNR and CDR2 is FQNEAQ (reference sequence). With 11 bases clipped from V and 0 bases from J, the junction kept 8 bases outside the gene matches. The CDR3 contains 14 residues. CDR3: CAWRQGNMNTEAFF. The CDR3 nucleotides read TGTGCCTGGAGACAGGGGAACATGAACACTGAAGCTTTCTTT. The full variable domain, completed using reference TRBV7-9 and TRBJ1-1, is DTGVSQNPRHKITKRGQNVTFRCDPISEHNRLYWYRQTLGQGPEFLTYFQNEAQLEKSRLLSDRFSAERPKGSFSTLEIQRTEQGDSAMYLCAWRQGNMNTEAFFGQGTRLTVV.

The chain recombines TRBV6-2 or TRBV6-3 with TRBJ2-4; D call uncertain. Germline CDR1 and CDR2: MNHEY and SVGEGT. The CDR3 has 15 amino acids. V lost 5 bases to trimming and J lost 1 base, with 12 bases between them. The CDR3 spells CASSPVGGAKNIQYF. The DNA of the CDR3 is TGTGCCAGCAGTCCCGTTGGTGGCGCCAAAAACATTCAGTACTTC.

V is TRBV18 and J is TRBJ1-1; a possible D gene is TRBD1 (5 bases). CDR1 and CDR2 (germline): KGHSH, LQKENI. V shed 2 bases and J shed 4 bases, with 11 bases lying between them. CDR3 length equals 14 residues. The CDR3 DNA follows: TGTGCCAGCTCACCATTCAGGGTCGGCACTGAAGCTTTCTTT. This gives the protein CASSPFRVGTEAFF. Full variable domain (missing parts from reference TRBV18 and TRBJ1-1): NAGVMQNPRHLVRRRGQEARLRCSPMKGHSHVYWYRQLPEEGLKFMVYLQKENIIDESGMPKERFSAEFPKEGPSILRIQQVVRGDSAAYFCASSPFRVGTEAFFGQGTRLTVV.

V usage is TRBV19 and J usage is TRBJ2-5; 11 nucleotides line up with TRBD2. CDR1 and CDR2 from the germline V gene are LNHDA and SQIVND (reference sequence). The CDR3 has 17 amino acids. V was pared by 0 bases and J by 5 bases, with 8 bases of the junction left unmatched. Written as DNA, the CDR3 is TGTGCCAGTAGTATAGATAAGCTAGCGGGAGGTGGCGAGACCCAGTACTTC. This codes for CASSIDKLAGGGETQYF.

The J gene is TRBJ1-4, the V gene TRBV9, with 7 bases aligning to TRBD1. From germline, CDR1 is SGDLS and CDR2 YYNGEE. V lost 4 bases to trimming and J lost 7 bases; unmatched junction nucleotides: 4. The CDR3 spans 13 residues. The CDR3 DNA is TGTGCCAGCAGCAGTCGACAGGGTGAAAAACTGTTTTTT. Translating it yields CASSSRQGEKLFF.

The rearrangement links TRBV18 to TRBJ1-3, with D unclear. This CDR3 has 17 residues. The V and J ends lost 0 bases and 0 bases respectively, with 12 bases between them. Per germline, CDR1 KGHSH and CDR2 LQKENI. Here the CDR3 reads CASSPPLQTNSGNTIYF. DNA of the CDR3: TGTGCCAGCTCACCACCTTTACAGACAAACTCTGGAAACACCATATATTTT.

V usage is TRBV5-5 and J usage is TRBJ2-5, with TRBD2 identical over 8 bases. With 6 bases clipped from V and 5 bases from J, the junction kept 9 bases outside the gene matches. The CDR3 consists of 14 residues. Germline lookup yields CDR1 SGHKS and CDR2 YYEKEE (reference sequence). The CDR3 DNA follows: TGTGCCAGCACCTGGAGGACTAGCCAGGAGACCCAGTACTTC. Its protein is CASTWRTSQETQYF.

The rearrangement uses TRBV6-5 and TRBJ2-3; the D gene is possibly TRBD2 (5 bases). Trimming stripped 7 bases from V and 2 bases from J, with 13 bases between. Germline CDR1 and CDR2: MNHEY and SVGAGI. The CDR3 spans 14 residues. The CDR3 sequence is CASTRSGSTDTQYF. The CDR3 nucleotides are TGTGCCAGCACCCGGAGCGGATCCACAGATACGCAGTATTTT.

V is TRBV6-5 and J is TRBJ2-5; 13 bases line up with TRBD2. The junction had 5 bases not matched to a gene; V was cut back by 6 bases and J by 4 bases. The V gene's germline CDR1 is MNHEY and CDR2 SVGAGI. The CDR3 consists of 15 residues. DNA of the CDR3: TGTGCCAGCAGCCGGACTAGCGGGGGTTCAGAGACCCAGTACTTC. Residues: CASSRTSGGSETQYF.

V gene TRBV18 combines with J gene TRBJ1-5; weak D call: TRBD1 (5 bases). The V end was cut by 3 bases, the J end by 7 bases, with 13 bases between. Germline values: CDR1 KGHSH, CDR2 LQKENI. There are 14 residues in the CDR3. The CDR3 reads CASSPLQVGQPQHF. DNA for the CDR3: TGTGCCAGCTCACCGTTACAGGTGGGACAGCCCCAGCATTTT. Filled out from reference TRBV18 and TRBJ1-5, the complete variable domain reads NAGVMQNPRHLVRRRGQEARLRCSPMKGHSHVYWYRQLPEEGLKFMVYLQKENIIDESGMPKERFSAEFPKEGPSILRIQQVVRGDSAAYFCASSPLQVGQPQHFGDGTRLSIL.

V usage is TRBV11-3 and J usage is TRBJ2-3; D ambiguous. V was clipped by 3 bases and J by 0 bases, with 7 bases between them. CDR3 length equals 14 residues. Germline V gene data show CDR1 as SGHNT and CDR2 as YENEEA. CDR3 sequence: CASSFDRSTDTQYF. The CDR3 nucleotides read TGTGCCAGCAGCTTCGATAGAAGCACAGATACGCAGTATTTT. Variable domain in full (rest from reference TRBV11-3 and TRBJ2-3): EAGVVQSPRYKIIEKKQPVAFWCNPISGHNTLYWYLQNLGQGPELLIRYENEEAVDDSQLPKDRFSAERLKGVDSTLKIQPAELGDSAVYLCASSFDRSTDTQYFGPGTRLTVL.

The chain couples TRBV19 to TRBJ2-1; tentatively, D is TRBD2 (7 bases). CDR1 is LNHDA and CDR2 is SQIVND in the germline V gene (reference sequence). The CDR3 is made up of 15 amino acids. The V end was cut by 3 bases, the J end by 6 bases, with 15 bases between. The chain's CDR3 is CASSIFGGQVNEQFF. Written as DNA, the CDR3 is TGTGCCAGTAGTATTTTCGGGGGGCAAGTCAATGAGCAGTTCTTC. The full variable domain, completed using reference TRBV19 and TRBJ2-1, is DGGITQSPKYLFRKEGQNVTLSCEQNLNHDAMYWYRQDPGQGLRLIYYSQIVNDFQKGDIAEGYSVSREKKESFPLTVTSAQKNPTAFYLCASSIFGGQVNEQFFGPGTRLTVL.

V is TRBV28 and J is TRBJ2-5, with TRBD2 matching 8 bases. The CDR3 is 14 residues long. The germline V gene has CDR1 MDHEN and CDR2 SYDVKM. V lost 2 bases and J lost 6; bases outside the gene matches: 5. CDR3 loop: CASSLAGGGKTQYF. DNA of the CDR3: TGTGCCAGCAGTTTAGCGGGGGGCGGAAAGACCCAGTACTTC.

The chain couples TRBV29-1 to TRBJ1-2; maybe TRBD1 (5 bases). Trimming shortened V by 5 bases and J by 11 bases, and 15 bases separated the two germline ends. The CDR3 loop spans 11 amino acids. Germline values: CDR1 SQVTM, CDR2 ANQGSEA. CDR3: CSVYQGRLYTF. The CDR3 bases are TGCAGCGTTTATCAGGGAAGATTGTACACCTTC.

This sequence joins TRBV28 and TRBJ1-4; 12 bases agree with TRBD1. This CDR3 region has 15 residues. The germline V gene encodes CDR1 MDHEN and CDR2 SYDVKM. Unmatched junction bases numbered 4, after V lost 5 bases and J lost 6 bases. This CDR3 is CASSRRDRGHEKLFF. The CDR3 nucleotides read TGTGCCAGCAGTCGCCGGGACAGGGGGCATGAAAAACTGTTTTTT.

This chain uses TRBV4-3 with TRBJ1-5; 8 bases agree with TRBD1. Germline V gene data show CDR1 as LGHNA and CDR2 as YSLEER. J lost 7 bases, V lost 1 base, and 3 bases had no gene match. The CDR3 length is 14 residues. The CDR3 reads CASSQAGGRQPQHF. DNA for the CDR3: TGCGCCAGCAGCCAAGCAGGGGGCCGCCAGCCCCAGCATTTT.

In DNA form, the CDR3 reads TGTGCCAGCAACCTAGAGGGGGCTAGAAACACCATATATTTT. This sequence encodes CASNLEGARNTIYF. The chain links TRBV28 to TRBJ1-3, with 7 bases matching TRBD1. The CDR3 length is 14 residues. Losses at the gene ends were 7 bases for V and 5 bases for J; bases not matched to a gene: 8. CDR1 MDHEN and CDR2 SYDVKM come from the germline V gene.

In its sample, this clone was seen once. The junction differs from germline at one of its ends, possibly a read error. V and J are TRBV6-5 and TRBJ1-1, with D possibly TRBD1 on 6 matching bases. The CDR3 length is 15 residues. Germline V gives CDR1 MNHEY, CDR2 SVGAGI. The CDR3 loop is CASSPPEQGNPEAFF. CDR3 DNA: TGTGCCAGCTCACCCCCAGAGCAGGGGAACCCTGAAGCTTTCTTT.

V and J are TRBV7-8 and TRBJ1-5; D not certain. The CDR3 is 15 amino acids. Per germline, CDR1 SGHVS and CDR2 FQNEAQ. The V end was cut by 5 bases, the J end by 0 bases, with 11 bases between. The CDR3 DNA reads TGTGCCAGCAGCCAACGGGATCATAGCAATCAGCCCCAGCATTTT. This encodes CASSQRDHSNQPQHF.